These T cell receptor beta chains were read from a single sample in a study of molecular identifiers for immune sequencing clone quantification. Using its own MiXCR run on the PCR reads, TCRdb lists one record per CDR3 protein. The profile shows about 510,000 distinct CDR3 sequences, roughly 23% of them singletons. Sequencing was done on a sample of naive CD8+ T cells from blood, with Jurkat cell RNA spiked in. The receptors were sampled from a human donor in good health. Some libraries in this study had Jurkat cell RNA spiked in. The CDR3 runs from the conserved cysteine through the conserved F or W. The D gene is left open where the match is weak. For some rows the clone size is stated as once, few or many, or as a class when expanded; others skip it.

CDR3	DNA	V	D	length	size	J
CASSNPQGARFSGELFF	TGTGCCAGCAGCAATCCACAGGGGGCGAGGTTTTCCGGGGAGCTGTTTTTT	TRBV5-4	TRBD1	17	few	TRBJ2-2
CASTEGINYGYTF	TGTGCCAGCACAGAGGGGATCAACTATGGCTACACCTTC	TRBV12-3/TRBV12-4	-	13	-	TRBJ1-2
CASRPGQGRSYEQYF	TGTGCCAGCAGACCCGGACAGGGTAGAAGCTACGAGCAGTACTTC	TRBV2	TRBD1	15	few	TRBJ2-7
CASSQDLQVDSWEQYF	TGCGCCAGCAGCCAAGATCTTCAGGTAGACAGTTGGGAGCAGTACTTC	TRBV4-3	-	16	-	TRBJ2-7
CSARDLNSGTLTEAFF	TGCAGTGCTAGAGATCTTAACTCAGGAACCCTCACTGAAGCTTTCTTT	TRBV20-1	-	16	many	TRBJ1-1
CASSLVTSGGPYEQYF	TGTGCCAGCAGCTTAGTGACTAGCGGGGGCCCCTACGAGCAGTACTTC	TRBV5-6	TRBD2	16	-	TRBJ2-7
CASSLTRGLSGNTIYF	TGTGCCAGCAGCTTGACCCGGGGGCTCTCTGGAAACACCATATATTTT	TRBV5-6	-	16	-	TRBJ1-3
CASSYQGAGRTDTQYF	TGTGCCAGCAGCTACCAGGGGGCTGGGAGGACAGATACGCAGTATTTT	TRBV3-2	-	16	few	TRBJ2-3
CASSVAGSTVAKNIQYF	TGTGCCAGCAGCGTAGCTGGGTCGACGGTCGCCAAAAACATTCAGTACTTC	TRBV5-6	-	17	many	TRBJ2-4
CASSYSGGQYEQYF	TGTGCCAGCAGTTACTCAGGGGGACAGTACGAGCAGTACTTC	TRBV6-2/TRBV6-3	TRBD1	14	few	TRBJ2-7
CASSTYPASEQYF	TGTGCCAGCAGCACCTACCCGGCCAGCGAGCAGTACTTC	TRBV11-2	-	13	many	TRBJ2-7
CASSQVDTEAFF	TGTGCCAGCAGCCAGGTTGACACTGAAGCTTTCTTT	TRBV4-1	-	12	many	TRBJ1-1
CASSPSSDGALGAFF	TGTGCCAGCAGTCCCTCCTCGGATGGGGCCCTGGGGGCTTTCTTT	TRBV12-3/TRBV12-4	-	15	many	TRBJ1-1
CASSEVKGYQPQHF	TGTGCCAGTAGTGAGGTGAAGGGGTACCAGCCCCAGCATTTT	TRBV19	-	14	few	TRBJ1-5
CASSGLSWELFF	TGTGCCAGCAGTGGGCTCTCCTGGGAGCTGTTTTTT	TRBV2	-	12	many	TRBJ2-2
CASSSSEGSPLHF	TGTGCCAGCAGTTCCAGCGAGGGATCACCCCTCCACTTT	TRBV6-5	-	13	many	TRBJ1-6
CSVGGTGRGNTIYF	TGCAGCGTTGGTGGGACAGGGCGTGGAAACACCATATATTTT	TRBV29-1	TRBD1	14	many	TRBJ1-3
CASSHAQGGGTEAFF	TGTGCCAGCAGCCACGCCCAGGGCGGTGGCACTGAAGCTTTCTTT	TRBV7-9	-	15	many	TRBJ1-1
CASSLQESNTEAFF	TGTGCCAGCAGTTTACAGGAATCGAACACTGAAGCTTTCTTT	TRBV6-5	-	14	many	TRBJ1-1
CSVELVGSGANVLTF	TGCAGCGTTGAGTTGGTGGGGTCTGGGGCCAACGTCCTGACTTTC	TRBV29-1	-	15	many	TRBJ2-6
CASSPGTGGGNQPQHF	TGTGCCAGCTCACCAGGGACAGGGGGCGGCAATCAGCCCCAGCATTTT	TRBV18	TRBD1	16	few	TRBJ1-5
CASSQTGTGAYEQYF	TGCGCCAGCAGCCAAACCGGAACAGGAGCCTACGAGCAGTACTTC	TRBV4-1	-	15	-	TRBJ2-7
CASSFSGPWGNQPQHF	TGTGCCAGCAGCTTCTCCGGTCCTTGGGGCAATCAGCCCCAGCATTTT	TRBV7-2	-	16	few	TRBJ1-5
CASRRGGPTYNEQFF	TGTGCCAGCAGGAGGGGGGGCCCAACCTACAATGAGCAGTTCTTC	TRBV27	-	15	-	TRBJ2-1
CASSFDYGPDTQYF	TGCGCCAGCAGCTTCGACTATGGACCAGATACGCAGTATTTT	TRBV5-1	-	14	many	TRBJ2-3
CASSLGRNDNEQFF	TGTGCCAGCAGCTTAGGTCGGAACGACAATGAGCAGTTCTTC	TRBV7-3	-	14	-	TRBJ2-1
CAISVQAPSEAFF	TGTGCCATCAGTGTGCAGGCCCCGAGTGAAGCTTTCTTT	TRBV10-3	-	13	many	TRBJ1-1
CSVRGGWGPQRLTGELFF	TGCAGCGTTAGGGGAGGGTGGGGCCCCCAGAGACTCACCGGGGAGCTGTTTTTT	TRBV29-1	TRBD2	18	few	TRBJ2-2
CATIAGDSTDTQYF	TGCGCCACAATAGCGGGGGACAGCACAGATACGCAGTATTTT	TRBV10-1	TRBD2	14	-	TRBJ2-3
CASSQEQGAAYEQYF	TGCGCCAGCAGCCAAGAACAGGGGGCGGCCTACGAGCAGTACTTC	TRBV4-3	TRBD1	15	few	TRBJ2-7
CASSEPNGASRYF	TGCGCCAGCAGTGAGCCGAATGGGGCCTCTCGGTATTTT	TRBV10-1	-	13	-	TRBJ2-3